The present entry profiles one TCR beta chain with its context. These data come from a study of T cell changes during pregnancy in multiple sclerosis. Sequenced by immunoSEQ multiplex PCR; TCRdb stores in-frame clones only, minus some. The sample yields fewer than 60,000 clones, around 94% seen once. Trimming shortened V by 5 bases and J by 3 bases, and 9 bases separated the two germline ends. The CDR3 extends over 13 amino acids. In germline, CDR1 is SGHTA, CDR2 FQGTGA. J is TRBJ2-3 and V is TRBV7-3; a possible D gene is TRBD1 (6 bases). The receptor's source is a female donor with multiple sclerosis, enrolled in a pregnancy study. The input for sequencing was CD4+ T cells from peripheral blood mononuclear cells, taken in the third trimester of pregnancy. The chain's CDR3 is CASSTGTTDTQYF. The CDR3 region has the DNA TGTGCCAGCAGCACAGGGACGACAGATACGCAGTATTTT.